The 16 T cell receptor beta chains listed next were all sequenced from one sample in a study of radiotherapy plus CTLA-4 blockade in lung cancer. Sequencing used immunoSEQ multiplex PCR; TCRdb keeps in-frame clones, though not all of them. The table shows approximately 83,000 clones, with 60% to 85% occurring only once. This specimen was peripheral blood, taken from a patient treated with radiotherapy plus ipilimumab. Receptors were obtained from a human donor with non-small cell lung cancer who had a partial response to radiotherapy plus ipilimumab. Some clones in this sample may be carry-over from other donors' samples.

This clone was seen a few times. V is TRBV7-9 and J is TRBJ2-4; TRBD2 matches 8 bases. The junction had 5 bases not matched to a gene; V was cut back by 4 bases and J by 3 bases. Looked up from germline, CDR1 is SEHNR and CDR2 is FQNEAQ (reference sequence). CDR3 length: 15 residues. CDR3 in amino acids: CASSSGGASKNIQYF. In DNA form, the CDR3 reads TGTGCCAGCAGCTCCGGGGGGGCGAGCAAAAACATTCAGTACTTC.

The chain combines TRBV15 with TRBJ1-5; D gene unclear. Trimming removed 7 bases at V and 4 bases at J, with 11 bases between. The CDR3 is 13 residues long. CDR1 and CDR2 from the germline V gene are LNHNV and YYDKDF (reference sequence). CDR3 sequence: CATNWAINQPQHF. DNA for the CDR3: TGTGCCACCAACTGGGCCATAAATCAGCCCCAGCATTTT.

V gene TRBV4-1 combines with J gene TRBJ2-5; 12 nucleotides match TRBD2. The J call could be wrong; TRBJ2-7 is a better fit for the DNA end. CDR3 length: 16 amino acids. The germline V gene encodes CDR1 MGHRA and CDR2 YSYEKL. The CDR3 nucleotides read TGCGCCAGCAGCCAACCTAGCGGGAGGGCCCTCCCCGAGCAGTACTTC. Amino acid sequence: CASSQPSGRALPEQYF.

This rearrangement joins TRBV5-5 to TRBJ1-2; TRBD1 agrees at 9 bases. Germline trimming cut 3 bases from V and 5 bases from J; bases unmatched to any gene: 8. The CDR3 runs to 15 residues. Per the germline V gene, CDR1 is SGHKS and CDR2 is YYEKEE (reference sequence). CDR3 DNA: TGTGCCAGCAGCTGGAGGACAGGGGCAAGTTATGGCTACACCTTC. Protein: CASSWRTGASYGYTF.

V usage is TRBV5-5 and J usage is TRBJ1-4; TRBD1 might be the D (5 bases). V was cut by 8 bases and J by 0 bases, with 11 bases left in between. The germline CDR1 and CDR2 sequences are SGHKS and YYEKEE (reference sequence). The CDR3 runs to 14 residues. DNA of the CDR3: TGTGCCAGATGTACAGGCTCAACTAATGAAAAACTGTTTTTT. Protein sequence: CARCTGSTNEKLFF.

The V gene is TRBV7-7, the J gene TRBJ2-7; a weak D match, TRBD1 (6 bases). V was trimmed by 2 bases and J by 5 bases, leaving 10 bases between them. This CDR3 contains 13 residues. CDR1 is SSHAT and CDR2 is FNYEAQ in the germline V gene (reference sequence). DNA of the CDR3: TGTGCCAGCAGCTTAACAGGGTCAAACGAGCAGTACTTC. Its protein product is CASSLTGSNEQYF.

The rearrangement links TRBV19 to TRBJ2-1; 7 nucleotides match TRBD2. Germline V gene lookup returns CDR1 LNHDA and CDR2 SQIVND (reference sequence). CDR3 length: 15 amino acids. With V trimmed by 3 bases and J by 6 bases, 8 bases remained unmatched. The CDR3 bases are TGTGCCAGTAGTATTGTGCCCCTAGCGGTCAATGAGCAGTTCTTC. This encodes CASSIVPLAVNEQFF.

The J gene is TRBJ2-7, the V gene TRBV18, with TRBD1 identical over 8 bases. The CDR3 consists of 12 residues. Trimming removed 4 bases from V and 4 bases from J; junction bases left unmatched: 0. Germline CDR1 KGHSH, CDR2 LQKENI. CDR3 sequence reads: CASSRTGYEQYF. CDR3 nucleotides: TGTGCCAGCTCACGGACAGGGTACGAGCAGTACTTC.

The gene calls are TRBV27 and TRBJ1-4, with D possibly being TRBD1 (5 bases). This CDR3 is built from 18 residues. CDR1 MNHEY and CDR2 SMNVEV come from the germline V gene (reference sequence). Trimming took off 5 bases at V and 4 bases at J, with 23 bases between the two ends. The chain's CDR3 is CASSRSFQTARGNEKLFF. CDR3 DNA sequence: TGTGCCAGCAGTCGATCCTTTCAGACAGCGCGAGGTAATGAAAAACTGTTTTTT.

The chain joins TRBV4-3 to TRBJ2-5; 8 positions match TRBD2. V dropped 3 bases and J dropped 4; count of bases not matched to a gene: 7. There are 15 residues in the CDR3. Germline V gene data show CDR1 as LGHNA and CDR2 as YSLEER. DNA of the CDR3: TGCGCCAGCAGCCAGGGGGTCGGGGGGGGAGAGACCCAGTACTTC. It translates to CASSQGVGGGETQYF.

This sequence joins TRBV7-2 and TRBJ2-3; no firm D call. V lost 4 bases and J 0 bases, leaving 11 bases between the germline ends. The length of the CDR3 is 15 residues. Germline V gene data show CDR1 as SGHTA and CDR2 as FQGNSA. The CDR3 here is CASSSPVGSTDTQYF. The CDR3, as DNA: TGTGCCAGCAGCTCCCCTGTCGGGAGCACAGATACGCAGTATTTT.

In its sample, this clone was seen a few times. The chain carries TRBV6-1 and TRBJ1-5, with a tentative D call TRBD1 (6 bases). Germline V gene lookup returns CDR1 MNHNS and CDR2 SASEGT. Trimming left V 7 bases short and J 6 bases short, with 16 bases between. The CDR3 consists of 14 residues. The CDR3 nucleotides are TGTGCCAGCACCAAACAGGGACGTGGTCAGCCCCAGCATTTT. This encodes CASTKQGRGQPQHF.

In DNA form, the CDR3 reads TGTGCCAGTAGCCTGGGCCAGCGACAGGGCTACACCTTC. This gives the protein CASSLGQRQGYTF. V and J are TRBV19 and TRBJ1-2; tentatively, D is TRBD1 (5 bases). The CDR3 sequence is 13 residues long. The germline gives CDR1 LNHDA, CDR2 SQIVND (reference sequence). The germline V and J ends were trimmed by 6 bases and 8 bases, with 16 bases remaining between them.

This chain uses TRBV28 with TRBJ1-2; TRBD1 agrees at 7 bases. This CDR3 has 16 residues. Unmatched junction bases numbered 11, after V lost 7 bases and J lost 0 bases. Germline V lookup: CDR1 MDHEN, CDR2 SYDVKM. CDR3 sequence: CASTSRQGRTNYGYTF. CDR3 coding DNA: TGTGCCAGCACAAGCCGACAGGGCCGAACTAACTATGGCTACACCTTC.

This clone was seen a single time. CDR3 sequence (DNA): TGTGCCAGCGGACGCAGGGAGAACACTGAAGCTTTCTTT. This codes for CASGRRENTEAFF. J is TRBJ1-1 and V is TRBV6-1; D is possibly TRBD1 (5 bases). This CDR3 comprises 13 residues. Germline V CDR1 and CDR2: MNHNS, SASEGT. Between the trimmed V and J ends, which lost 8 bases and 1 base, there was a span of 11 bases.

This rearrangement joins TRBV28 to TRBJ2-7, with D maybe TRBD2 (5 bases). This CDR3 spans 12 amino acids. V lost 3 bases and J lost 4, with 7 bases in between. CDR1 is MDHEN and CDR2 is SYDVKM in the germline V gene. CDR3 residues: CASSLGGYEQYF. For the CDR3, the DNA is TGTGCCAGCAGTTTGGGCGGGTACGAGCAGTACTTC. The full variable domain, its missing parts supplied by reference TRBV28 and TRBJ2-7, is DVKVTQSSRYLVKRTGEKVFLECVQDMDHENMFWYRQDPGLGLRLIYFSYDVKMKEKGDIPEGYSVSREKKERFSLILESASTNQTSMYLCASSLGGYEQYFGPGTRLTVT.